The 14 T cell receptor beta chains below all came from one sample that was sequenced in a study of Tregs in tolerant kidney transplant recipients. Clones were read by immunoSEQ multiplex PCR, and TCRdb kept only the in-frame ones, dropping some. This sample has approximately 260,000 clones, with roughly 80% found just once. Specimen: CD4+ T cells from blood. These receptors came from a human donor in good health.

The chain uses TRBV21-1 and TRBJ1-4; TRBD1 is taken as the D call from the table, unchecked against the DNA. TRBV21-1 is assigned pseudogene status. CDR3 length: 16 amino acids. CDR3 nucleotide sequence: TGTGCCAGCAGCAAAAGGGTTTCACAGGGGGATGAAAAACTGTTTTTT. Translating gives CASSKRVSQGDEKLFF.

The V gene is TRBV5-1, the J gene TRBJ1-4, with TRBD1 identical over 12 bases. Germline V gene sequence: CDR1 SGHRS, CDR2 YFSETQ. CDR3 length: 16 residues. V lost 4 bases and J lost 1; bases outside the gene matches: 2. CDR3 in amino acids: CASSGTGGRTNEKLFF. CDR3 coding DNA: TGCGCCAGCAGCGGGACAGGGGGCAGAACTAATGAAAAACTGTTTTTT.

V gene TRBV19 combines with J gene TRBJ2-2, with 7 nucleotides matching TRBD2. Germline assignment: CDR1 LNHDA and CDR2 SQIVND (reference sequence). The CDR3 totals 14 residues. J gave up 1 base and V 8 bases, and 4 bases lay outside the gene matches. The CDR3 sequence is CASCKRENTGELFF. The CDR3 coding sequence is TGTGCCAGTTGCAAGCGGGAGAACACCGGGGAGCTGTTTTTT.

The chain combines TRBV7-9 with TRBJ2-1; D gene uncertain. Germline assignment: CDR1 SEHNR and CDR2 FQNEAQ (reference sequence). V was clipped by 2 bases and J by 0 bases, with 5 bases between them. The CDR3 runs 14 residues. CDR3 sequence: CASSLYSSYNEQFF. The DNA for the CDR3 is TGTGCCAGCAGCTTATACAGCTCCTACAATGAGCAGTTCTTC.

The genes are TRBV4-1 and TRBJ1-5; a possible D gene is TRBD1 (5 bases). The CDR3 loop spans 13 amino acids. V dropped 8 bases and J dropped 11 bases, with 19 bases sitting between them. Germline CDR1 reads MGHRA; CDR2 reads YSYEKL. Here the CDR3 DNA reads TGCGCCAGCGGGGCGGGACGGGACGGAGCCCAGCATTTT. Residues: CASGAGRDGAQHF.

This clone was detected once. V is TRBV6-5 and J is TRBJ2-3; 12 nucleotides line up with TRBD2. Germline CDR1 MNHEY, CDR2 SVGAGI. V lost 5 bases to trimming and J lost 6 bases; unmatched junction nucleotides: 6. This CDR3 region has 15 residues. CDR3: CASSGLAGGPDTQYF. The CDR3 nucleotides are TGTGCCAGCAGTGGCCTAGCGGGGGGGCCGGATACGCAGTATTTT.

This clone was detected only once. V usage is TRBV5-5 and J usage is TRBJ1-2; D might be TRBD1 (5 bases). CDR1 is SGHKS, CDR2 YYEKEE, per germline (reference sequence). Trimming pared 4 bases from V and 8 bases from J, leaving 15 bases between. CDR3 length equals 13 residues. CDR3 amino acids: CASSGDLPSGYTF. In DNA, the CDR3 is TGTGCCAGCAGCGGGGACCTTCCCTCCGGCTACACCTTC.

This clone appeared a few times. The rearrangement uses TRBV5-1 and TRBJ1-2; a possible D gene is TRBD1 (6 bases). V was cut by 5 bases and J by 4 bases, with 15 bases left in between. Germline V gives CDR1 SGHRS, CDR2 YFSETQ. CDR3 size: 14 residues. The CDR3 sequence is CASSPTGPLYGYTF. CDR3 nucleotides: TGCGCCAGCAGTCCTACAGGGCCCCTCTATGGCTACACCTTC.

The V and J genes are TRBV5-1 and TRBJ2-7; TRBD1 aligns across 9 bases. Trimming took 1 base from V and 0 from J; bases not matched to a gene: 5. Germline lookup yields CDR1 SGHRS and CDR2 YFSETQ. This CDR3 has 16 residues. This chain's CDR3 is CASSLPTGGLSYEQYF. The DNA of the CDR3 is TGCGCCAGCAGCTTGCCCACAGGGGGCCTCTCCTACGAGCAGTACTTC. Variable domain in full (rest from reference TRBV5-1 and TRBJ2-7): KAGVTQTPRYLIKTRGQQVTLSCSPISGHRSVSWYQQTPGQGLQFLFEYFSETQRNKGNFPGRFSGRQFSNSRSEMNVSTLELGDSALYLCASSLPTGGLSYEQYFGPGTRLTVT.

The chain uses TRBV6-1 and TRBJ2-1, with TRBD2 matching over 10 bases. This CDR3 spans 16 amino acids. The J segment lost 7 bases and the V segment lost 3 bases, leaving 9 bases of the junction unmatched. Germline V lookup: CDR1 MNHNS, CDR2 SASEGT. Here the CDR3 reads CASSDLTSGRLNEQFF. In DNA, the CDR3 is TGTGCCAGCAGTGACTTGACTAGCGGGCGATTGAATGAGCAGTTCTTC.

This clone was detected once. The chain carries TRBV19 and TRBJ1-2, with D maybe TRBD1 (6 bases). V lost 5 bases and J lost 5, with 15 bases in between. The CDR3 spans 14 residues. The V gene's germline CDR1 is LNHDA and CDR2 SQIVND (reference sequence). CDR3 nucleotide sequence: TGTGCCAGTAGTTTCAACTCCGGGACATATGGCTACACCTTC. This sequence encodes CASSFNSGTYGYTF.

The rearrangement uses TRBV19 and TRBJ1-4; 8 nucleotides line up with TRBD1. The germline CDR1 and CDR2 sequences are LNHDA and SQIVND (reference sequence). The CDR3 length is 15 residues. The ends lost 5 bases at V and 5 bases at J; junction bases unmatched: 7. CDR3 in DNA: TGTGCCAGTAGTGCGCAGGGGGCCGGGAATGAAAAACTGTTTTTT. It is translated as CASSAQGAGNEKLFF.

The J gene is TRBJ2-1, the V gene TRBV11-2; unclear D gene. Trimming took 5 bases from V and 12 from J, leaving 14 bases between them. The germline gives CDR1 SGHAT, CDR2 FQNNGV. This CDR3 has 12 residues. The CDR3 DNA is TGTGCCAGCAGCGTGGCCACCCTTGGGCAGTTCTTC. It encodes CASSVATLGQFF. Full variable domain (remainder filled in from reference TRBV11-2 and TRBJ2-1): EAGVAQSPRYKIIEKRQSVAFWCNPISGHATLYWYQQILGQGPKLLIQFQNNGVVDDSQLPKDRFSAERLKGVDSTLKIQPAKLEDSAVYLCASSVATLGQFFGPGTRLTVL.

The J gene is TRBJ2-2, the V gene TRBV2, with a tentative D call TRBD2 (6 bases). Germline V gene lookup returns CDR1 SNHLY and CDR2 FYNNEI. There are 14 residues in the CDR3. The germline V and J ends were trimmed by 6 bases and 6 bases, with 14 bases remaining between them. In DNA form, the CDR3 reads TGTGCCAGCAGGCAAAACGGGGGAGCCGGGGAGCTGTTTTTT. It encodes CASRQNGGAGELFF.